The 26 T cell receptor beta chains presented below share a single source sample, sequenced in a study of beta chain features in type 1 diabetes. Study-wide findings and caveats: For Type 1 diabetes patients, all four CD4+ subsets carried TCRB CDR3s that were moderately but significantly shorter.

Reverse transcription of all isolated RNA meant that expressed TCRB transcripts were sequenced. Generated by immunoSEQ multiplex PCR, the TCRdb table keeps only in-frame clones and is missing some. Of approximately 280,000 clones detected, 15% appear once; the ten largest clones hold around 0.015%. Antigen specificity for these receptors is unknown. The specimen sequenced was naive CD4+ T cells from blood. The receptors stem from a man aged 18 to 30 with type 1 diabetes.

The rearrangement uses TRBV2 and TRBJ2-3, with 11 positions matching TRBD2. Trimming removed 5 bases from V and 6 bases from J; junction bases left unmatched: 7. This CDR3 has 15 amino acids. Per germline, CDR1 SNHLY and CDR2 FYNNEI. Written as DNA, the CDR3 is TGTGCCAGCAGTTATGGGACTAGCGGTCCGGATACGCAGTATTTT. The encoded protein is CASSYGTSGPDTQYF. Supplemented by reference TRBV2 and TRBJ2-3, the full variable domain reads EPEVTQTPSHQVTQMGQEVILRCVPISNHLYFYWYRQILGQKVEFLVSFYNNEISEKSEIFDDQFSVERPDGSNFTLKIRSTKLEDSAMYFCASSYGTSGPDTQYFGPGTRLTVL.

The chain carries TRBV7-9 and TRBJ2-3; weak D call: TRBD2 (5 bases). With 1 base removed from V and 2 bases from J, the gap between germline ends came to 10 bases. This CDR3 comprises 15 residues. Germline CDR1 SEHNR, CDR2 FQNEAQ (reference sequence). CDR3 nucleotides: TGTGCCAGCAGCTTAGGAGCGGAAATCACAGATACGCAGTATTTT. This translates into CASSLGAEITDTQYF.

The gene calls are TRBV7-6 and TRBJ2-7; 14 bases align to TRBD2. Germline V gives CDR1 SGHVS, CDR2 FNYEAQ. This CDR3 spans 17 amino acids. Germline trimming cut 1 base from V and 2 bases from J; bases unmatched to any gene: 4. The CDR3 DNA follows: TGTGCCAGCAGCTTAGTAGGGACTAGCGGGAGTACCTACGAGCAGTACTTC. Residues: CASSLVGTSGSTYEQYF.

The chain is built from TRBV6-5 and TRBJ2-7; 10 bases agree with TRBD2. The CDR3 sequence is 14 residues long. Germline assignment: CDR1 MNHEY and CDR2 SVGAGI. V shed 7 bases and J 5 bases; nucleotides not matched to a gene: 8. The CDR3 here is CASKNSGGRHEQYF. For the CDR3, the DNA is TGTGCCAGCAAAAATAGCGGGGGGAGACACGAGCAGTACTTC.

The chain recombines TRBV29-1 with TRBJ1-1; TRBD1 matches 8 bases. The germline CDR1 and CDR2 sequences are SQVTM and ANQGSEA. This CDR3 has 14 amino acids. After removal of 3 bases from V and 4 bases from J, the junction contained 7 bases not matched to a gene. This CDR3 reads CSVDRRQGRTEAFF. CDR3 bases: TGCAGCGTTGACCGGAGACAGGGGCGCACTGAAGCTTTCTTT.

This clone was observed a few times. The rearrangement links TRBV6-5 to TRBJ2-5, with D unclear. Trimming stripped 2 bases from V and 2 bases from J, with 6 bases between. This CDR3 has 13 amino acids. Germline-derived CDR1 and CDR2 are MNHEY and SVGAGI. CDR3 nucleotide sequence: TGTGCCAGCAGTTACGCCAGTCAAGAGACCCAGTACTTC. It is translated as CASSYASQETQYF.

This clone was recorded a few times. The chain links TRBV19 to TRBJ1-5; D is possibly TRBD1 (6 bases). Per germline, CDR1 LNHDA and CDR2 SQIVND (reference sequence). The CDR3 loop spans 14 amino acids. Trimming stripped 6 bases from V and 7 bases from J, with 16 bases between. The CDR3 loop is CASSQPAGVQPQHF. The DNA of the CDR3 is TGTGCCAGTAGCCAGCCGGCAGGGGTCCAGCCCCAGCATTTT.

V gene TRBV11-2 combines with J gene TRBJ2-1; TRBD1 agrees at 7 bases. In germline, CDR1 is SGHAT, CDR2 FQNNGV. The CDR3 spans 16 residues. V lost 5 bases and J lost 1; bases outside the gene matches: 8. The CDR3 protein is CASSDPGQRSYNEQFF. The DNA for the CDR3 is TGTGCCAGCAGCGACCCGGGACAGAGATCCTACAATGAGCAGTTCTTC. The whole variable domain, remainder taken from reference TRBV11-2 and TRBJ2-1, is EAGVAQSPRYKIIEKRQSVAFWCNPISGHATLYWYQQILGQGPKLLIQFQNNGVVDDSQLPKDRFSAERLKGVDSTLKIQPAKLEDSAVYLCASSDPGQRSYNEQFFGPGTRLTVL.

The CDR3 spells CASSFDRGRIQYF. CDR3 nucleotide sequence: TGTGCCAGCAGCTTCGACAGAGGTCGCATTCAGTACTTC. The chain combines TRBV7-2 with TRBJ2-4, with D perhaps matching TRBD1 (5 bases). The germline V gene has CDR1 SGHTA and CDR2 FQGNSA. V was clipped by 3 bases and J by 9 bases, with 12 bases between them. This CDR3 region has 13 residues. Full variable domain (rest looked up from reference TRBV7-2 and TRBJ2-4): GAGVSQSPSNKVTEKGKDVELRCDPISGHTALYWYRQSLGQGLEFLIYFQGNSAPDKSGLPSDRFSAERTGGSVSTLTIQRTQQEDSAVYLCASSFDRGRIQYFGAGTRLSVL.

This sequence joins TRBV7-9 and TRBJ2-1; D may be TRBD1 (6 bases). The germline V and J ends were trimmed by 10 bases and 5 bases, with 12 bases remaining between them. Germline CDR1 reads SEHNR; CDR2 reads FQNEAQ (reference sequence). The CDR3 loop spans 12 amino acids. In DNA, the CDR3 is TGTGCCACCCACAGGGTCAACAATGAGCAGTTCTTC. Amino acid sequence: CATHRVNNEQFF. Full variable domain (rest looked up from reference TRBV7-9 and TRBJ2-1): DTGVSQNPRHKITKRGQNVTFRCDPISEHNRLYWYRQTLGQGPEFLTYFQNEAQLEKSRLLSDRFSAERPKGSFSTLEIQRTEQGDSAMYLCATHRVNNEQFFGPGTRLTVL.

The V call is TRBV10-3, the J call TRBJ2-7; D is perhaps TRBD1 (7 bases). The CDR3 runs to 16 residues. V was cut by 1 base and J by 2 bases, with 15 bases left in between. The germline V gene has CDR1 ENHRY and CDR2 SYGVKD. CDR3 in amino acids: CAISEWRGLSTYEQYF. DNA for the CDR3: TGTGCCATCAGTGAGTGGAGGGGGCTATCAACCTACGAGCAGTACTTC.

This CDR3 is CASATGSGSYEQYF. The CDR3 DNA is TGTGCCAGCGCGACAGGGTCGGGCTCCTACGAGCAGTACTTC. The chain is built from TRBV7-2 and TRBJ2-5; 7 nucleotides match TRBD1. With the DNA end fitting TRBJ2-7 better, the J assignment may be wrong. The CDR3 contains 14 residues. Germline CDR1 reads SGHTA; CDR2 reads FQGNSA.

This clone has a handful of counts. The CDR3 nucleotides read TGTGCCATCCAGAACGGGACAGGGCAAGAGACCCAGTACTTC. It is translated as CAIQNGTGQETQYF. This chain connects TRBV19 to TRBJ2-5, with 9 bases that match TRBD1. The CDR3 covers 14 residues. Trimming removed 10 bases from V and 2 bases from J; junction bases left unmatched: 8. The germline V gene encodes CDR1 LNHDA and CDR2 SQIVND (reference sequence). Drawing the rest from reference TRBV19 and TRBJ2-5, the complete variable domain is DGGITQSPKYLFRKEGQNVTLSCEQNLNHDAMYWYRQDPGQGLRLIYYSQIVNDFQKGDIAEGYSVSREKKESFPLTVTSAQKNPTAFYLCAIQNGTGQETQYFGPGTRLLVL.

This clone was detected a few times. The CDR3 DNA reads as TGTGCCAGCAAAAAGGGGAACTCCTACGAGCAGTACTTC. Translated, it gives CASKKGNSYEQYF. The V and J genes are TRBV2 and TRBJ2-7; TRBD1 might be the D (5 bases). The V end lost 7 bases, the J end lost 0 bases, and 10 bases lay between the germline ends. The germline V gene encodes CDR1 SNHLY and CDR2 FYNNEI. CDR3 length: 13 amino acids. The variable domain in full, completed from reference TRBV2 and TRBJ2-7, reads EPEVTQTPSHQVTQMGQEVILRCVPISNHLYFYWYRQILGQKVEFLVSFYNNEISEKSEIFDDQFSVERPDGSNFTLKIRSTKLEDSAMYFCASKKGNSYEQYFGPGTRLTVT.

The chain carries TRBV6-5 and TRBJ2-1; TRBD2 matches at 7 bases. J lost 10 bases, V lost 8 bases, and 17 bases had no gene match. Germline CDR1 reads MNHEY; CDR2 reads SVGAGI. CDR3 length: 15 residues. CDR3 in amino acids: CASLGAAWKGGEQFF. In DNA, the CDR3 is TGTGCCAGCCTCGGCGCCGCGTGGAAGGGAGGGGAGCAGTTCTTC.

CDR3 in DNA: TGCAGCACTAAGGCTGGACAAGGGCACTACAATGAGCAGTTCTTC. Protein: CSTKAGQGHYNEQFF. The V and J genes are TRBV29-1 and TRBJ2-1, with D maybe TRBD1 (5 bases). Germline CDR1 reads SQVTM; CDR2 reads ANQGSEA. This CDR3 contains 15 residues. V was shortened by 8 bases and J by 3 bases, with 20 bases between the two germline ends.

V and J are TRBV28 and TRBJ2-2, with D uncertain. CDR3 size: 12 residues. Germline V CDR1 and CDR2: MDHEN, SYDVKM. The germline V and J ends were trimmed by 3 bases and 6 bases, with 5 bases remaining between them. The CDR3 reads CASSLSAGELFF. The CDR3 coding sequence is TGTGCCAGCAGTTTGAGCGCCGGGGAGCTGTTTTTT.

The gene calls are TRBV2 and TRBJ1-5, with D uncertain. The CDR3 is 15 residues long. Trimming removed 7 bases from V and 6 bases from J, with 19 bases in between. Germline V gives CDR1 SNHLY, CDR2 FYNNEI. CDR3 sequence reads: CASTGEGSRIQPQHF. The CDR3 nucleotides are TGTGCCAGCACGGGCGAGGGCTCAAGGATTCAGCCCCAGCATTTT.

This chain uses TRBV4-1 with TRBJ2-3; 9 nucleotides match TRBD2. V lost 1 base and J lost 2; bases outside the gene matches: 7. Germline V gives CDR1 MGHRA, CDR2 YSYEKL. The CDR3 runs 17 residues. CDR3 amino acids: CASSQVVAGANTDTQYF. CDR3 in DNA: TGCGCCAGCAGCCAAGTAGTAGCGGGAGCGAACACAGATACGCAGTATTTT.

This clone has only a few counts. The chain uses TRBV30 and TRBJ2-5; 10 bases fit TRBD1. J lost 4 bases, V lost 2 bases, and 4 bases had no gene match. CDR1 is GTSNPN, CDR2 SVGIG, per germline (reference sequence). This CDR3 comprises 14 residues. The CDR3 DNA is TGTGCCTGGAGTTGGACAGGGGGACGAGAGACCCAGTACTTC. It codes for CAWSWTGGRETQYF.

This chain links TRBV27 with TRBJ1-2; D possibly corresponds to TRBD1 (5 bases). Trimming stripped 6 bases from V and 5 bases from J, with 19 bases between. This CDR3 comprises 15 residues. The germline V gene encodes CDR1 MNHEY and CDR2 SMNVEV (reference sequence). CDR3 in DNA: TGTGCCAGCAGCTTCTGGCCCCTACGACAGTATGGCTACACCTTC. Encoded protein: CASSFWPLRQYGYTF.

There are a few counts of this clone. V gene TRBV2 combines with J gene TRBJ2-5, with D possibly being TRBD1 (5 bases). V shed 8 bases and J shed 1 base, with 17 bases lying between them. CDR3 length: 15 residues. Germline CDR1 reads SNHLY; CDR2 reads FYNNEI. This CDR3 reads CASRMGQGAQETQYF. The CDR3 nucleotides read TGTGCCAGCCGAATGGGGCAGGGTGCCCAAGAGACCCAGTACTTC.

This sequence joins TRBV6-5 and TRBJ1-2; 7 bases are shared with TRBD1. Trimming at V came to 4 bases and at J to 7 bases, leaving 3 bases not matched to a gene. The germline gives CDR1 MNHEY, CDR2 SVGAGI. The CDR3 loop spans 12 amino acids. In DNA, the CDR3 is TGTGCCAGCAGTTCAAACAGGGGTGGCTACACCTTC. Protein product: CASSSNRGGYTF.

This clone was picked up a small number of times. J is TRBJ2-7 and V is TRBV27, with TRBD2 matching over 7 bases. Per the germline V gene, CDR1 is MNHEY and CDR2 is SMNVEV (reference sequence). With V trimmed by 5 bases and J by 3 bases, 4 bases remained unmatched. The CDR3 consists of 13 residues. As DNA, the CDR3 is TGTGCCAGCAGTCTCCGCGGGGGCTACGAGCAGTACTTC. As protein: CASSLRGGYEQYF.

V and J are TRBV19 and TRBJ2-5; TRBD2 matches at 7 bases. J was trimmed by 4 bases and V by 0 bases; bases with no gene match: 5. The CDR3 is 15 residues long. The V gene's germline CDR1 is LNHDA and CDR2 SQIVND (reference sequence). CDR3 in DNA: TGTGCCAGTAGTATAGATCGTTCGGGGGGAGAGACCCAGTACTTC. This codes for CASSIDRSGGETQYF.

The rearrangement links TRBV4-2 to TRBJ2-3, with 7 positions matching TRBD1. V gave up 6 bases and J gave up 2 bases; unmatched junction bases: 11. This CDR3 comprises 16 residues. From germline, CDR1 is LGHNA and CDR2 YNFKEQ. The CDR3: CASSLEGGSNTDTQYF. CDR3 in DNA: TGTGCCAGCAGTCTTGAAGGGGGCTCTAACACAGATACGCAGTATTTT.